The clone carrying this T cell receptor beta chain was counted only a few times. Its antigen is not known. This specimen comes from a study of cytomegalovirus exposure and HLA in healthy donors. General observations from the study: V- and J-gene trimming in TCR beta was tied to a missense DCLRE1C variant by an analysis performed later.

The CDR3 is made up of 15 amino acids. V lost 0 bases to trimming and J lost 7 bases; unmatched junction nucleotides: 8. Germline V gene data show CDR1 as MGHRA and CDR2 as YSYEKL. It was with 60 Vbeta and 13 Jbeta primers that the PCR ran. Sequencing used immunoSEQ multiplex PCR; TCRdb keeps in-frame clones, though not all of them. The sample lists 120,000 or so clones; about 73% were seen once. The receptor comes from a middle-aged woman in good health and CMV-seronegative. The rearrangement uses TRBV4-1 and TRBJ2-7, with 8 bases lining up with TRBD1. The specimen sequenced was PBMCs. CDR3 sequence reads: CASSQDRQGTWEQYF. CDR3 bases: TGCGCCAGCAGCCAAGATAGACAGGGGACCTGGGAGCAGTACTTC.